Detailed here is one T cell receptor (beta chain). This record belongs to a study of shared clonotypes between healthy human individuals. Germline CDR1 MNHNS, CDR2 SASEGT. CDR3 length: 15 amino acids. V gave up 2 bases and J gave up 1 base, with 11 bases separating them. Deep level was the assay's run setting. Clones were sequenced by immunoSEQ multiplex PCR, and TCRdb holds only the in-frame ones, with some missing. The table includes some 490,000 clones, approximately 82% detected once. This receptor was taken from a woman aged 35 to 49 in good health. Some clones in this sample may be carry-over from other donors' samples. This chain uses TRBV6-1 with TRBJ1-1; no clear D gene. Sequencing was carried out using PBMCs. The CDR3 coding sequence is TGTGCCAGCAGTGAAACCGGGCCAAGGAACACTGAAGCTTTCTTT. Translated: CASSETGPRNTEAFF.